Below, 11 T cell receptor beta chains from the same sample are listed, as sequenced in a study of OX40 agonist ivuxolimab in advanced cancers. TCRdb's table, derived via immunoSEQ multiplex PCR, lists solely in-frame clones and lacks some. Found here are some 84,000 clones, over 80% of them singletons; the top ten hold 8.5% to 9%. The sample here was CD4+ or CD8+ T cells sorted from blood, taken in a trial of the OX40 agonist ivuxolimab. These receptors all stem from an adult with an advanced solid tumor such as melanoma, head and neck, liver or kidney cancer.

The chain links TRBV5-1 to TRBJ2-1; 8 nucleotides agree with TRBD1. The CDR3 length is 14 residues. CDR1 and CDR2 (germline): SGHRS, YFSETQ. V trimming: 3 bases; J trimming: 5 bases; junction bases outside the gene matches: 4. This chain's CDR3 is CASSSGTGNNEQFF. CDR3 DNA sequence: TGCGCCAGCAGCTCCGGGACAGGAAACAATGAGCAGTTCTTC.

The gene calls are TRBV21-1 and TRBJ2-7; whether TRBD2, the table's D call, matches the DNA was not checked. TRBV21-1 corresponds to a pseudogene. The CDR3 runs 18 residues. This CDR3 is CASSNGTGTSGESYEQYF. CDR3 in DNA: TGTGCCAGCAGCAACGGAACCGGGACTAGCGGGGAATCTTACGAGCAGTACTTC.

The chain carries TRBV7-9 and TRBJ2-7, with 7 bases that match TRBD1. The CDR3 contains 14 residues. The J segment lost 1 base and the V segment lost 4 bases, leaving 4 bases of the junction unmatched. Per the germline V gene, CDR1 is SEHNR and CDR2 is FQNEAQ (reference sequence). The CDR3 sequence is CASSSGDSSYEQYF. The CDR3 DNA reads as TGTGCCAGCAGCTCCGGGGACAGTTCCTACGAGCAGTACTTC.

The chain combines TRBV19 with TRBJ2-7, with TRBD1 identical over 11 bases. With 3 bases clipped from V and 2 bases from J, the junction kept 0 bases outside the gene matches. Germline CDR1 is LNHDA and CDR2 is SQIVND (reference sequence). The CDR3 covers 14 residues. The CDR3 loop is CASSMGQGAYEQYF. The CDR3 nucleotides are TGTGCCAGTAGTATGGGACAGGGGGCCTACGAGCAGTACTTC.

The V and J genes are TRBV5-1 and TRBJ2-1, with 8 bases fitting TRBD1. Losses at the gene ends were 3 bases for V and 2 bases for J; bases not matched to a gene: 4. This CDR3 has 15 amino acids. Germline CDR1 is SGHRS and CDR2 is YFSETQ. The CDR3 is CASSSDRGTYNEQFF. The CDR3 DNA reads TGCGCCAGCAGCTCAGACAGGGGCACCTACAATGAGCAGTTCTTC.

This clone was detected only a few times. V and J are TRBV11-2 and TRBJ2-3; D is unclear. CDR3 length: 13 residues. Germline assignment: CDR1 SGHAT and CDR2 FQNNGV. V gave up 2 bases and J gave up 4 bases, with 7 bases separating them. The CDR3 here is CASSLTASDTQYF. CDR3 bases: TGTGCCAGCAGCTTAACAGCTTCAGATACGCAGTATTTT. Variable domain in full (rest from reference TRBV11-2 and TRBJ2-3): EAGVAQSPRYKIIEKRQSVAFWCNPISGHATLYWYQQILGQGPKLLIQFQNNGVVDDSQLPKDRFSAERLKGVDSTLKIQPAKLEDSAVYLCASSLTASDTQYFGPGTRLTVL.

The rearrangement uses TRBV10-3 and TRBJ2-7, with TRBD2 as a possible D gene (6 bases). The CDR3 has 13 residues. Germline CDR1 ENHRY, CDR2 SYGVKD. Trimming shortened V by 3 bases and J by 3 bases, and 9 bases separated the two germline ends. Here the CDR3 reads CAISDREIYEQYF. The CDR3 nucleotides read TGTGCCATCAGTGATCGGGAGATCTACGAGCAGTACTTC.

The CDR3: CASTSDGYNEQFF. CDR3 DNA: TGCGCCAGCACCTCGGACGGATACAATGAGCAGTTCTTC. J is TRBJ2-1 and V is TRBV10-2; no definite D call. V was cut by 7 bases and J by 4 bases, with 11 bases left in between. The CDR3 runs 13 residues. The germline gives CDR1 WSHSY, CDR2 SAAADI.

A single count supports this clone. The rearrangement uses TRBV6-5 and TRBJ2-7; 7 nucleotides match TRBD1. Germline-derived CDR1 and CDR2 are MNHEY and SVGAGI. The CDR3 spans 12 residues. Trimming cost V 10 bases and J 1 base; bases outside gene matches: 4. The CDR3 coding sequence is TGTGCCACCAAGACAGGGTCCTACGAGCAGTACTTC. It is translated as CATKTGSYEQYF.

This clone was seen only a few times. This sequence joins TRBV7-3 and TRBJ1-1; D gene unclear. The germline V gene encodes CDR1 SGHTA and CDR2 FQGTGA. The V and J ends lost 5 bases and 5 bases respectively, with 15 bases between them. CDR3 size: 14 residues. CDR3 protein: CASSLSAGNTEAFF. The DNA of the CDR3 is TGTGCCAGCAGCCTTTCGGCGGGTAATACTGAAGCTTTCTTT.

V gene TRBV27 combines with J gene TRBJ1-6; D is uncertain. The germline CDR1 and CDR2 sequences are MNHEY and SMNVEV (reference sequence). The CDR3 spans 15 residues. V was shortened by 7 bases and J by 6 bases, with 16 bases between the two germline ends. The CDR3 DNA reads TGTGCCAGCACACGTGACGGGAGCTTTAATTCACCCCTCCACTTT. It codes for CASTRDGSFNSPLHF.